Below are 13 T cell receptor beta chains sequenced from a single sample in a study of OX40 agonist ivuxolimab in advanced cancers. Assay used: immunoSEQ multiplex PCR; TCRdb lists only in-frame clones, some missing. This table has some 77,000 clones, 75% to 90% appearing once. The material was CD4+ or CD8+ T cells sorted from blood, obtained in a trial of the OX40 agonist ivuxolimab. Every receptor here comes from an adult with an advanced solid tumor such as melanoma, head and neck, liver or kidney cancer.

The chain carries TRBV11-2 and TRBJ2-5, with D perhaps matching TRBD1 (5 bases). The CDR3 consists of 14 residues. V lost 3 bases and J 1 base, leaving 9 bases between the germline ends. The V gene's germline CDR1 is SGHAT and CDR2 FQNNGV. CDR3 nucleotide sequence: TGTGCCAGCAGCTTGAGCAGGGTCCAAGAGACCCAGTACTTC. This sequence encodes CASSLSRVQETQYF.

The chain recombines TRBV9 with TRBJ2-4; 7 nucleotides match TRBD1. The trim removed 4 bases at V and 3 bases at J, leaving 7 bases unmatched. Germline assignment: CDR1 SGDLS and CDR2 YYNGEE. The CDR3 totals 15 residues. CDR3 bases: TGTGCCAGCAGCCAGGGGGAAGGGGGCAAAAACATTCAGTACTTC. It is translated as CASSQGEGGKNIQYF.

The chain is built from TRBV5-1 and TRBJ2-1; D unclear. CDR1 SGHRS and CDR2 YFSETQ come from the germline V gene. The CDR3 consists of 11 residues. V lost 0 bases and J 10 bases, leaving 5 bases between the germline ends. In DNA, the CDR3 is TGCGCCAGCAGCTTGGAACGGGAGCAGTTCTTC. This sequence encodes CASSLEREQFF.

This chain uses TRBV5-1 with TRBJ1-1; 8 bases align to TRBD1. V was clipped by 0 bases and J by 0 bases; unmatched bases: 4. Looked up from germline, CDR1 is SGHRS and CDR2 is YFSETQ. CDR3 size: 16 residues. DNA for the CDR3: TGCGCCAGCAGCTTGGGGACAGGGATAATGAACACTGAAGCTTTCTTT. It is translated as CASSLGTGIMNTEAFF.

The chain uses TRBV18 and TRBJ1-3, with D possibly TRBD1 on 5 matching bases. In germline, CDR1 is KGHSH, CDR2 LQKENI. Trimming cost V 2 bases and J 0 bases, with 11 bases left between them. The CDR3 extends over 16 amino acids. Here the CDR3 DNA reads TGTGCCAGCTCACCAAATGCCAGGGCCTCTGGAAACACCATATATTTT. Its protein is CASSPNARASGNTIYF.

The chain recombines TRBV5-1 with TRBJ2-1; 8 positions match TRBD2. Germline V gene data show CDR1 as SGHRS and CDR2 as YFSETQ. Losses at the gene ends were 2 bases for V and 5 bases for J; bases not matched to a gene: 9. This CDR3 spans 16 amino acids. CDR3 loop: CASSLELAEINNEQFF. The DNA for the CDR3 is TGCGCCAGCAGCTTAGAACTAGCGGAGATTAACAATGAGCAGTTCTTC. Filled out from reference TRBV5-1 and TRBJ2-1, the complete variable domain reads KAGVTQTPRYLIKTRGQQVTLSCSPISGHRSVSWYQQTPGQGLQFLFEYFSETQRNKGNFPGRFSGRQFSNSRSEMNVSTLELGDSALYLCASSLELAEINNEQFFGPGTRLTVL.

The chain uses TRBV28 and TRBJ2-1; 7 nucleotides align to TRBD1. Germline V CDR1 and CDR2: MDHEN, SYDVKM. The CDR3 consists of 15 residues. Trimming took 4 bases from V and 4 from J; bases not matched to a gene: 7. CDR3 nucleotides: TGTGCCAGCAGTTATCCGGGACAGTCTTACAATGAGCAGTTCTTC. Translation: CASSYPGQSYNEQFF.

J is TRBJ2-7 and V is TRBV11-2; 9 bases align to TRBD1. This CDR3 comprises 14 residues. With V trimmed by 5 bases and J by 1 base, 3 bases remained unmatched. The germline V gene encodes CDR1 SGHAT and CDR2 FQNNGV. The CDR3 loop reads CASSRQGDSYEQYF. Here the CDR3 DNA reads TGTGCCAGCAGCCGACAGGGGGATTCCTACGAGCAGTACTTC. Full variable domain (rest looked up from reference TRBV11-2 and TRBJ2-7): EAGVAQSPRYKIIEKRQSVAFWCNPISGHATLYWYQQILGQGPKLLIQFQNNGVVDDSQLPKDRFSAERLKGVDSTLKIQPAKLEDSAVYLCASSRQGDSYEQYFGPGTRLTVT.

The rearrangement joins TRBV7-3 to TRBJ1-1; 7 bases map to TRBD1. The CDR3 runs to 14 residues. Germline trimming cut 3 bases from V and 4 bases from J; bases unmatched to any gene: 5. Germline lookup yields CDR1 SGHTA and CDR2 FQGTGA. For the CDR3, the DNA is TGTGCCAGCAGCTTGGGCAGGGGGAGCACTGAAGCTTTCTTT. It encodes CASSLGRGSTEAFF.

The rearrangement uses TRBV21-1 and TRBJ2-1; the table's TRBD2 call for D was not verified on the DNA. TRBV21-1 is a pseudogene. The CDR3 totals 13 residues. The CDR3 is CASSTSGIYEQFF. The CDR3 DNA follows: TGTGCCAGCAGCACATCGGGAATCTATGAGCAGTTCTTC.

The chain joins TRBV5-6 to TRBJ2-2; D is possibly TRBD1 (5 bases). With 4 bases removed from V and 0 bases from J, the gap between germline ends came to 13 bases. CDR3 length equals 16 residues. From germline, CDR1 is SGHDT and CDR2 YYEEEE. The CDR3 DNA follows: TGTGCCAGCAGCGCGACAACAGGAGCGAACACCGGGGAGCTGTTTTTT. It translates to CASSATTGANTGELFF.

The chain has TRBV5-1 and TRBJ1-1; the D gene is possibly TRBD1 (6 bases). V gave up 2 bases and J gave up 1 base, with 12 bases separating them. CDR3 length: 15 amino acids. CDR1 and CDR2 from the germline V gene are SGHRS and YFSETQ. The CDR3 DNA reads TGCGCCAGCAGCTTAACAGGGATACCGAACACTGAAGCTTTCTTT. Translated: CASSLTGIPNTEAFF.

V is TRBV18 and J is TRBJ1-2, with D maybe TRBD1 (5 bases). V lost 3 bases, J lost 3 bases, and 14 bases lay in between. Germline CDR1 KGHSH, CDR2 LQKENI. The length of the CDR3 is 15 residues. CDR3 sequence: CASSPLGQGDYGYTF. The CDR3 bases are TGTGCCAGCTCACCCCTAGGGCAGGGCGACTATGGCTACACCTTC.